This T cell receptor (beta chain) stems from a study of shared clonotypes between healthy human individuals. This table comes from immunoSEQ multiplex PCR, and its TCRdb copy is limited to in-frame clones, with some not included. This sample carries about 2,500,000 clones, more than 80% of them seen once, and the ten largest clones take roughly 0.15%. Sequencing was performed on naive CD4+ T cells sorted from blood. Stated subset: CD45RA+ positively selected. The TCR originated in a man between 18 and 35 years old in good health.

This CDR3 reads CASSHREGRYEQYF. CDR3 DNA sequence: TGTGCCAGCAGCCATCGGGAGGGACGATACGAGCAGTACTTC. This chain uses TRBV6-6 with TRBJ2-7, with 8 bases aligning to TRBD2. This CDR3 spans 14 amino acids. The V gene end was trimmed by 6 bases and the J gene end by 4 bases; junction bases not matched to a gene: 8. CDR1 and CDR2 (germline): MNHNY, SVGAGI (reference sequence).